A single sample is the source of the 4 T cell receptor beta chains below, sequenced in a study of regulatory T cells in long-lasting Graves disease (dated by TCRdb to 2020 to 2023). This sample's time point label indicates: newly diagnosed GD, antithyroid drugs for less than 3 months. RNA was extracted from PBMCs in TRIzol for both TCR sequencing and RNA sequencing. Preparation of the library involved multiplex PCR. The instrument given in TCRdb is Illumina HiSeq 4000. TCR beta libraries were built with iRepertoire HTBI primers and Arm-PCR amplification of CDR3 regions. In-frame beta chains were kept once TCRdb had trimmed the public reads at Q25 with fastp and called clones with MiXCR. When rows share a CDR3 protein, they turn into one entry using the most common DNA and genes. This sample gives hundreds of thousands of distinct CDR3 sequences in total; 16% of them show up just once. The top ten clonotypes cover 25% of the sample.

The same data also contributed to another study, on T cells in Graves' hyperthyroidism and ophthalmopathy.

The sample consisted of peripheral blood mononuclear cells (PBMCs), taken at new diagnosis, from a patient treated with antithyroid drugs. These receptors originate from a woman aged 35-65 years with Graves disease. Donor details come from another sample of the same person, matched by shared clones.

This clonotype was counted ten times or more. V gene TRBV7-9 combines with J gene TRBJ1-1; D is unresolved. The CDR3 is 15 residues long. Trimming took off 3 bases at V and 0 bases at J, with 11 bases between the two ends. Germline values: CDR1 SEHNR, CDR2 FQNEAQ (reference sequence). The CDR3 sequence is CASSFGYHLNTEAFF. The DNA for the CDR3 is TGTGCCAGCAGCTTCGGTTATCACTTGAACACTGAAGCTTTCTTT. The variable domain in full, completed from reference TRBV7-9 and TRBJ1-1, reads DTGVSQNPRHKITKRGQNVTFRCDPISEHNRLYWYRQTLGQGPEFLTYFQNEAQLEKSRLLSDRFSAERPKGSFSTLEIQRTEQGDSAMYLCASSFGYHLNTEAFFGQGTRLTVV.

This clonotype was recorded at least ten times. J is TRBJ2-3 and V is TRBV15; D is uncertain. Trimming removed 4 bases at V and 5 bases at J, with 19 bases between. Germline V CDR1 and CDR2: LNHNV, YYDKDF (reference sequence). CDR3 length: 16 amino acids. The DNA of the CDR3 is TGTGCCACCAGCACTCGACACACCGGCATTAAAGATACGCAGTATTTT. As protein: CATSTRHTGIKDTQYF.

The J gene is TRBJ1-5, the V gene TRBV27; D is perhaps TRBD1 (5 bases). Germline CDR1 MNHEY, CDR2 SMNVEV (reference sequence). The CDR3 length is 17 residues. The V gene lost 4 bases and the J gene lost 4 bases, with 20 bases spanning the gap. The DNA of the CDR3 is TGTGCCAGCAGTTCCAGGCGAGCGTCCAGGACAAATCAGCCCCAGCATTTT. It yields the protein CASSSRRASRTNQPQHF.

Only a few counts were recorded for this clonotype. The CDR3 bases are TGTGCCAGCAGGCGGGGGCTCAGGGCAACTAATGAAAAACTGTTTTTT. It encodes CASRRGLRATNEKLFF. V and J are TRBV2 and TRBJ1-4, with D perhaps matching TRBD1 (6 bases). V was cut by 6 bases and J by 0 bases, with 14 bases left in between. The CDR3 contains 16 residues. Germline V lookup: CDR1 SNHLY, CDR2 FYNNEI.